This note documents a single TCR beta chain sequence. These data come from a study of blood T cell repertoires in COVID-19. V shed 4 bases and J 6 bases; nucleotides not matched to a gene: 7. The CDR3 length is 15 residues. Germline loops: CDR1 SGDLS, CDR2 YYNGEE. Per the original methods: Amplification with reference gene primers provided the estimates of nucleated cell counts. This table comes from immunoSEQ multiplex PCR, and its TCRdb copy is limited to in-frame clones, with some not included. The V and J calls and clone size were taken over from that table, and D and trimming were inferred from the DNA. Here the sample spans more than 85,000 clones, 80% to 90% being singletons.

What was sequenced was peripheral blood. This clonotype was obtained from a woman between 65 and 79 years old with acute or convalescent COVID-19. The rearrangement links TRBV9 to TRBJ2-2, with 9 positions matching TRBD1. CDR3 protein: CASSLRDRESGELFF. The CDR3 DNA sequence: TGTGCCAGCAGCCTCCGGGACAGGGAATCCGGGGAGCTGTTTTTT.